This TCR beta chain was found in a study of identical twins. Each CDR3 protein gets one entry after TCRdb re-called the 5' RACE reads with MiXCR. The data show 450,000 to 500,000 distinct CDR3 sequences, with 13% to 15% seen just once and approximately 0.98% held by the top ten. This clonotype was seen repeatedly, ten times or more. The V gene's germline CDR1 is SGHAT and CDR2 FQNNGV. This CDR3 is 16 amino acids long. V was clipped by 3 bases and J by 2 bases, with 13 bases between them. The sample also formed part of further work on yellow fever vaccine responses in identical twins.

The sequencing input was CD4+ T cells sorted from blood. The sequence derives from a woman aged 18-29 years in good health. V gene TRBV11-2 combines with J gene TRBJ2-2, with D unresolved. CDR3 residues: CASSFTRISNTGELFF. The CDR3 DNA sequence: TGTGCCAGCAGCTTCACAAGGATATCTAACACCGGGGAGCTGTTTTTT.